What follows are 26 T cell receptor beta chains derived from one specimen sequenced in a study of blood T cell repertoires in COVID-19. Sequenced by immunoSEQ multiplex PCR; TCRdb stores in-frame clones only, minus some. This sample carries some 83,000 clones, about 88% of them seen once, and the ten largest clones take 8%. The sequenced sample consisted of peripheral blood. All receptors derive from an elderly man with active or convalescent COVID-19.

This clone appeared once. J is TRBJ1-2 and V is TRBV6-5; maybe TRBD1 (6 bases). Trimming took 5 bases from V and 3 from J, leaving 16 bases between them. The CDR3 has 15 amino acids. Germline V lookup: CDR1 MNHEY, CDR2 SVGAGI. CDR3 DNA: TGTGCCAGCAGTCGAATACAGGCAGGGGACTATGGCTACACCTTC. Translation gives CASSRIQAGDYGYTF.

This chain links TRBV18 with TRBJ1-1; 8 nucleotides agree with TRBD1. Germline V lookup: CDR1 KGHSH, CDR2 LQKENI. The CDR3 is 15 residues long. Trimming cost V 3 bases and J 1 base; bases outside gene matches: 4. This chain's CDR3 is CASSPADRENTEAFF. The CDR3 DNA sequence: TGTGCCAGCTCACCCGCGGACAGGGAGAACACTGAAGCTTTCTTT.

The chain combines TRBV28 with TRBJ2-1; 9 bases agree with TRBD2. CDR3 length: 14 residues. V lost 9 bases, J lost 9 bases, and 12 bases stayed unmatched. CDR1 and CDR2 from the germline V gene are MDHEN and SYDVKM. CDR3: CASLSGGLTIEQFF. In DNA form, the CDR3 reads TGTGCCAGTTTGAGCGGGGGGTTAACAATTGAGCAGTTCTTC.

The J gene is TRBJ2-3, the V gene TRBV7-6; TRBD1 matches 8 bases. The CDR3 has 15 residues. V was clipped by 4 bases and J by 3 bases; unmatched bases: 6. Germline CDR1 SGHVS, CDR2 FNYEAQ. This CDR3 is CASSSQGARTDTQYF. Written as DNA, the CDR3 is TGTGCCAGCAGCTCGCAGGGGGCGAGGACAGATACGCAGTATTTT.

The chain joins TRBV4-2 to TRBJ2-2, with 8 bases lining up with TRBD2. The CDR3 sequence is 17 residues long. CDR1 is LGHNA and CDR2 is YNFKEQ in the germline V gene. Trimming took 4 bases from V and 0 from J; bases not matched to a gene: 7. CDR3 sequence (DNA): TGTGCCAGCAGCCTACGGGGGGGACCGACGAACACCGGGGAGCTGTTTTTT. Its translation: CASSLRGGPTNTGELFF.

J is TRBJ2-5 and V is TRBV11-2, with 7 bases matching TRBD2. The trim removed 5 bases at V and 1 base at J, leaving 10 bases unmatched. The CDR3 runs 16 residues. CDR1 and CDR2 (germline): SGHAT, FQNNGV. The DNA for the CDR3 is TGTGCCAGCAGCATTCAAAGCGGGGTGGTCCAAGAGACCCAGTACTTC. This sequence encodes CASSIQSGVVQETQYF.

CDR3: CASIPESGQKNYGYTF. The DNA for the CDR3 is TGTGCCAGCATCCCGGAGTCGGGACAGAAAAACTATGGCTACACCTTC. This sequence joins TRBV7-2 and TRBJ1-2; 7 nucleotides agree with TRBD1. V shed 7 bases and J 2 bases; nucleotides not matched to a gene: 13. Germline loops: CDR1 SGHTA, CDR2 FQGNSA. This CDR3 spans 16 amino acids.

The chain employs TRBV19 and TRBJ1-1; D is unresolved. The CDR3 extends over 14 amino acids. Germline CDR1 LNHDA, CDR2 SQIVND (reference sequence). V dropped 6 bases and J dropped 2 bases, with 13 bases sitting between them. CDR3 amino acids: CASRYNRVNTEAFF. CDR3 in DNA: TGTGCCAGTAGATATAACAGAGTAAACACTGAAGCTTTCTTT.

Of note for this clone: Sequence at one end of the junction differs from germline and may be a read error. Other DNA sequences of this sample code for an identical CDR3. The rearrangement joins TRBV5-5 to TRBJ1-1; no definite D call. CDR3 length equals 14 residues. Germline V gene data show CDR1 as SGHKS and CDR2 as YYEKEE (reference sequence). CDR3 nucleotides: TGTGCCAGCAGCATCGCGGGAAGGAACACTGAGGCTTTCTTT. This translates into CASSIAGRNTEAFF. Full variable domain (remainder filled in from reference TRBV5-5 and TRBJ1-1): DAGVTQSPTHLIKTRGQQVTLRCSPISGHKSVSWYQQVLGQGPQFIFQYYEKEERGRGNFPDRFSARQFPNYSSELNVNALLLGDSALYLCASSIAGRNTEAFFGQGTRLTVV.

The V and J genes are TRBV7-9 and TRBJ2-3, with TRBD1 matching 8 bases. V lost 4 bases to trimming and J lost 1 base; unmatched junction nucleotides: 1. Looked up from germline, CDR1 is SEHNR and CDR2 is FQNEAQ (reference sequence). The CDR3 has 14 amino acids. The CDR3 region is CASSWTGRTDTQYF. In DNA, the CDR3 is TGTGCCAGCAGCTGGACAGGGCGCACAGATACGCAGTATTTT.

This sequence joins TRBV27 and TRBJ2-3, with D possibly being TRBD2 (6 bases). The V gene's germline CDR1 is MNHEY and CDR2 SMNVEV (reference sequence). V lost 5 bases and J 5 bases, leaving 17 bases between the germline ends. CDR3 length: 15 residues. The CDR3 loop is CASSPDVTAGDTQYF. Here the CDR3 DNA reads TGTGCCAGCAGTCCAGACGTTACAGCGGGAGATACGCAGTATTTT.

This rearrangement joins TRBV10-2 to TRBJ2-2, with 12 bases identical to TRBD2. Per the germline V gene, CDR1 is WSHSY and CDR2 is SAAADI. The V and J ends lost 4 bases and 9 bases, in that order; junction bases with no gene match: 9. This CDR3 has 16 residues. The CDR3, as DNA: TGCGCCAGCAGTGCTACTAGCGGGGGGTCTGGTAGGGAGCTGTTTTTT. The encoded protein is CASSATSGGSGRELFF.

The chain links TRBV5-1 to TRBJ2-2; no firm D call. This CDR3 has 14 residues. Per germline, CDR1 SGHRS and CDR2 YFSETQ. V lost 2 bases and J 1 base, leaving 6 bases between the germline ends. The CDR3 DNA sequence: TGCGCCAGCAGCTTCGGTTGGAACACCGGGGAGCTGTTTTTT. Translating it yields CASSFGWNTGELFF.

The chain uses TRBV7-9 and TRBJ1-5, with D perhaps matching TRBD1 (6 bases). Trimming pared 4 bases from V and 7 bases from J, leaving 8 bases between. CDR3 length equals 12 residues. Germline V lookup: CDR1 SEHNR, CDR2 FQNEAQ (reference sequence). CDR3 DNA sequence: TGTGCCAGCAGCTACGACAGGCAGCCCCAGCATTTT. Translated: CASSYDRQPQHF.

This sequence joins TRBV28 and TRBJ1-1, with 9 bases aligning to TRBD1. Germline lookup yields CDR1 MDHEN and CDR2 SYDVKM. V lost 5 bases and J lost 5; bases outside the gene matches: 12. This CDR3 has 16 residues. CDR3 sequence (DNA): TGTGCCAGCAGTCCCAGCGGACAGGGGCGAAGGACTGAAGCTTTCTTT. This gives the protein CASSPSGQGRRTEAFF.

This sequence joins TRBV11-3 and TRBJ2-2, with D possibly TRBD1 on 6 matching bases. The CDR3 is 16 amino acids. V shed 1 base and J shed 4 bases, with 13 bases lying between them. Germline CDR1 is SGHNT and CDR2 is YENEEA. CDR3 loop: CASSLAYRVGTGELFF. CDR3 sequence (DNA): TGTGCCAGCAGCTTAGCCTACAGGGTGGGCACCGGGGAGCTGTTTTTT. The full variable domain, rest sourced from reference TRBV11-3 and TRBJ2-2, is EAGVVQSPRYKIIEKKQPVAFWCNPISGHNTLYWYLQNLGQGPELLIRYENEEAVDDSQLPKDRFSAERLKGVDSTLKIQPAELGDSAVYLCASSLAYRVGTGELFFGEGSRLTVL.

The chain combines TRBV14 with TRBJ2-5, with 10 bases that match TRBD1. Per the germline V gene, CDR1 is SGHDN and CDR2 is FVKESK. This CDR3 is 14 amino acids long. J was trimmed by 4 bases and V by 4 bases; bases with no gene match: 3. CDR3: CASSRQGATETQYF. CDR3 DNA: TGTGCCAGCAGCCGACAGGGGGCTACAGAGACCCAGTACTTC.

This chain links TRBV5-1 with TRBJ2-5, with 8 bases that match TRBD2. This CDR3 region has 15 residues. V shed 0 bases and J 5 bases; nucleotides not matched to a gene: 6. Germline V gene lookup returns CDR1 SGHRS and CDR2 YFSETQ. The CDR3 coding sequence is TGCGCCAGCAGCTTGGAGACTAGCGTCTCGGAGACCCAGTACTTC. Its translation is CASSLETSVSETQYF.

The chain uses TRBV6-5 and TRBJ2-3; TRBD2 matches at 9 bases. The CDR3 consists of 13 residues. V gave up 7 bases and J gave up 5 bases; unmatched junction bases: 4. CDR1 is MNHEY and CDR2 is SVGAGI in the germline V gene. The CDR3 DNA is TGTGCCAGCACTAGCGGGGCTGTAGATACGCAGTATTTT. Translation gives CASTSGAVDTQYF.

The V gene is TRBV5-1, the J gene TRBJ2-5; 12 bases map to TRBD2. The CDR3 consists of 19 residues. J gave up 5 bases and V 4 bases, and 18 bases lay outside the gene matches. Germline assignment: CDR1 SGHRS and CDR2 YFSETQ. The CDR3 reads CASSPSILLAGGSRETQYF. The CDR3 bases are TGCGCCAGCAGCCCGTCAATATTACTAGCGGGAGGAAGCCGGGAGACCCAGTACTTC.

This clone was detected only a few times. The chain has TRBV5-8 and TRBJ1-2, with 9 bases fitting TRBD1. Germline-derived CDR1 and CDR2 are SGHTS and YDEGEE. This CDR3 is built from 16 residues. J was trimmed by 3 bases and V by 5 bases; bases with no gene match: 11. In nucleotides, the CDR3 is TGTGCCAGCAGTTCCGGGACAGGGATTCGCGACTATGGCTACACCTTC. Protein sequence: CASSSGTGIRDYGYTF.

This clone was seen just once. The V call is TRBV7-8, the J call TRBJ2-1; TRBD1 matches 10 bases. The CDR3 is made up of 20 amino acids. The germline V gene has CDR1 SGHVS and CDR2 FQNEAQ. V trimming: 6 bases; J trimming: 6 bases; junction bases outside the gene matches: 23. The CDR3 coding sequence is TGTGCCAGCAGTCTGCTTTGGGGACAGGGGAGTCCCGGCCCGGGCAATGAGCAGTTCTTC. Translating gives CASSLLWGQGSPGPGNEQFF.

CDR3 coding DNA: TGTGCCAGCTCACTGAGCAATCAGCCCCAGCATTTT. Translating it yields CASSLSNQPQHF. This chain links TRBV14 with TRBJ1-5; no clear D gene. Trimming took off 8 bases at V and 1 base at J, with 6 bases between the two ends. Germline V CDR1 and CDR2: SGHDN, FVKESK. The CDR3 is 12 amino acids.

The CDR3 sequence is CASSISSGAIEQYV. For the CDR3, the DNA is TGTGCCAGTAGTATATCCTCAGGGGCTATCGAGCAGTACGTC. V is TRBV19 and J is TRBJ2-7, with D maybe TRBD1 (6 bases). The CDR3 is 14 residues long. Per germline, CDR1 LNHDA and CDR2 SQIVND (reference sequence). V lost 2 bases, J lost 6 bases, and 14 bases lay in between.

The V call is TRBV7-2, the J call TRBJ1-2; D not certain. This CDR3 is built from 15 residues. Trimming took off 5 bases at V and 4 bases at J, with 17 bases between the two ends. CDR1 and CDR2 from the germline V gene are SGHTA and FQGNSA. CDR3 in amino acids: CASSRPSAGPYGYTF. CDR3 coding DNA: TGTGCCAGCAGCCGCCCCTCAGCAGGTCCCTATGGCTACACCTTC.

The chain recombines TRBV19 with TRBJ2-1, with TRBD2 identical over 11 bases. With V trimmed by 4 bases and J by 6 bases, 8 bases remained unmatched. The CDR3 totals 16 residues. Germline V CDR1 and CDR2: LNHDA, SQIVND (reference sequence). CDR3: CASSTRTSGPSNEQFF. The CDR3 bases are TGTGCCAGTAGTACCCGGACTAGCGGGCCCTCCAATGAGCAGTTCTTC.